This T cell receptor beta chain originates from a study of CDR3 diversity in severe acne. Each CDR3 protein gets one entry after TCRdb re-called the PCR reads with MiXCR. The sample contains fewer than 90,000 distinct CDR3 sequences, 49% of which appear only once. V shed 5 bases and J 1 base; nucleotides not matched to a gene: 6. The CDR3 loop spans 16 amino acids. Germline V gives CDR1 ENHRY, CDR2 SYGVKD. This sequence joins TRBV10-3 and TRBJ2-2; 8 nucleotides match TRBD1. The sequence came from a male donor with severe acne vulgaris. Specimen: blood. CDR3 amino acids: CAISRPGQGNTGELFF. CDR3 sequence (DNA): TGTGCCATCAGTCGGCCCGGACAGGGGAACACCGGGGAGCTGTTTTTT.